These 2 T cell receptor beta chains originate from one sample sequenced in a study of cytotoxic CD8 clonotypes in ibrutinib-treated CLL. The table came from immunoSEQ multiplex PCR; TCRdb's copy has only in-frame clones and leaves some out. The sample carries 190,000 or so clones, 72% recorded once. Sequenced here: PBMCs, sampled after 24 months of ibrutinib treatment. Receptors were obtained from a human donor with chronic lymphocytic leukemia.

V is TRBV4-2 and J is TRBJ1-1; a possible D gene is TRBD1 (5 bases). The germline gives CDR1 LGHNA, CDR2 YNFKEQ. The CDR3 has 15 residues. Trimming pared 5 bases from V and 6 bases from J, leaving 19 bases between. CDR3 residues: CASSLGTALRAEAFF. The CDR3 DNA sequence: TGTGCCAGCAGCTTAGGGACGGCGCTGAGGGCTGAAGCTTTCTTT.

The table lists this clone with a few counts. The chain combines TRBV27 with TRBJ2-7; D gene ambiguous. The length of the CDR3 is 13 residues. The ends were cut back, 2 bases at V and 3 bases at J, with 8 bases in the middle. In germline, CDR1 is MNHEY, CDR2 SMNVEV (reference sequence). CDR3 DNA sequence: TGTGCCAGCAGTTTAAGTTTACACTACGAGCAGTACTTC. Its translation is CASSLSLHYEQYF.